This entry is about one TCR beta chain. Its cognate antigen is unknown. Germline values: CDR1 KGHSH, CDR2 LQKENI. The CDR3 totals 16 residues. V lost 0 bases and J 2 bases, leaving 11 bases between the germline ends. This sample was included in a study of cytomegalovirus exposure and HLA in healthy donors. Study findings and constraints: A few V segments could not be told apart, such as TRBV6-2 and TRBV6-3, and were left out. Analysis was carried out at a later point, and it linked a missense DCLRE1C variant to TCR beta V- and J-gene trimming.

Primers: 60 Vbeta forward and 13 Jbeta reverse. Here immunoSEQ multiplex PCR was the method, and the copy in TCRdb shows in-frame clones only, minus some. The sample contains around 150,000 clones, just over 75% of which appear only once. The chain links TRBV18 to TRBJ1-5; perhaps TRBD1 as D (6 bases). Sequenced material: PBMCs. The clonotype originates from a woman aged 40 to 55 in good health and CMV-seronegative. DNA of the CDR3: TGTGCCAGCTCACCACCGCAACAGGGAGGCAATCAGCCCCAGCATTTT. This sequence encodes CASSPPQQGGNQPQHF.